These T cell receptor beta chains were read from a single sample in a study of blood T cell repertoires in COVID-19. Data came from immunoSEQ multiplex PCR; TCRdb stores just in-frame clones and leaves some out. The profile shows around 99,000 clones, around three quarters of them singletons. The sequencing input was peripheral blood. The receptors come from a human donor in a cohort sampled during active or convalescent COVID-19. Both conserved end residues are part of each CDR3. The D gene is left open where the match is weak. Clone size is stated in some rows and not others, as once, few, many or a class when expanded.

V: TRBV7-8; J: TRBJ2-6; size: once; D: .; DNA: TGTGCCAGCAGCTTAGTCCCATTCTCTGGGGCCAACGTCCTGACTTTC; CDR3: CASSLVPFSGANVLTF
V: TRBV28; J: TRBJ2-3; size: .; D: TRBD2; DNA: TGTGCCAGCAGTTCTCTGACTAGCGGGAGAACAGATACGCAGTATTTT; CDR3: CASSSLTSGRTDTQYF
V: TRBV6-6; J: TRBJ2-7; size: .; D: .; DNA: TGTGCCAGCAGTTACCTAGTCTACGAGCAGTACTTC; CDR3: CASSYLVYEQYF
V: TRBV18; J: TRBJ1-2; size: .; D: TRBD1; DNA: TGTGCCAGCTCACCACAGGCACAGGGGTATGGCTACACCTTC; CDR3: CASSPQAQGYGYTF
V: TRBV10-2; J: TRBJ2-7; size: .; D: TRBD1; DNA: TGCGCCACCAGACAGGGGATTCTCTACGAGCAGTACTTC; CDR3: CATRQGILYEQYF
V: TRBV27; J: TRBJ2-7; size: few; D: .; DNA: TGTGCCAGCAGTTTATCGATTGGGGGGTCCTACGAGCAGTACTTC; CDR3: CASSLSIGGSYEQYF
V: TRBV6-1; J: TRBJ2-7; size: .; D: TRBD2; DNA: TGTGCCAGCAGTGAACTAGCGGACCCCTCCTACGAGCAGTACTTC; CDR3: CASSELADPSYEQYF
V: TRBV7-2; J: TRBJ1-4; size: .; D: TRBD1; DNA: TGTGCCAGCAGCTTAAGTCAGGGGGGTGAAAAACTGTTTTTT; CDR3: CASSLSQGGEKLFF
V: TRBV25-1; J: TRBJ1-1; size: .; D: TRBD1; DNA: TGTGCCAGCAGTGGCGGGACAGGTACCCCGAACACTGAAGCTTTCTTT; CDR3: CASSGGTGTPNTEAFF
V: TRBV19; J: TRBJ2-4; size: .; D: .; DNA: TGTGCCAGTAGTATAGGATCGCGGGCGGGGGCCAAAAACATTCAGTACTTC; CDR3: CASSIGSRAGAKNIQYF
V: TRBV7-8; J: TRBJ1-4; size: .; D: .; DNA: TGTGCCAGCAGCTTAGCTCTTGGGCCGGGGGAAAAACTGTTTTTT; CDR3: CASSLALGPGEKLFF
V: TRBV29-1; J: TRBJ2-1; size: .; D: TRBD2; DNA: TGCAGCGTTGGTCTAGCGGGAGTATATGAGCAGTTCTTC; CDR3: CSVGLAGVYEQFF
V: TRBV7-2; J: TRBJ2-2; size: .; D: TRBD2; DNA: TGTGCCAGCAGCCCCAGACTAGCGGGGAGGACCGGGGAGCTGTTTTTT; CDR3: CASSPRLAGRTGELFF
V: TRBV5-6; J: TRBJ1-2; size: .; D: TRBD1; DNA: TGTGCCAGCAGCTTACTGACAGGGCTAGGATATGGCTACACCTTC; CDR3: CASSLLTGLGYGYTF
V: TRBV27; J: TRBJ1-2; size: .; D: TRBD1; DNA: TGTGCCAGCAGTGCGGACAGGGGAGCCAATGGCTACACCTTC; CDR3: CASSADRGANGYTF
V: TRBV6-5; J: TRBJ2-2; size: .; D: TRBD1; DNA: TGTGCCAGCAGTCGACAGGGGGCGAACACCGGGGAGCTGTTTTTT; CDR3: CASSRQGANTGELFF
V: TRBV20-1; J: TRBJ1-1; size: .; D: TRBD1; DNA: TGCAGTGCTAGTCAGGGGGGAAAAACTGAAGCTTTCTTT; CDR3: CSASQGGKTEAFF
V: TRBV7-9; J: TRBJ1-1; size: few; D: .; DNA: TGTGCCAGCAGCGAGCGATTGAACACTGAAGCTTTCTTT; CDR3: CASSERLNTEAFF
V: TRBV27; J: TRBJ1-2; size: .; D: TRBD1; DNA: TGTGCCAGCCGATCCCCCGGGACAGGGTTTCATGGCTACACCTTC; CDR3: CASRSPGTGFHGYTF
V: TRBV24-1; J: TRBJ2-1; size: .; D: TRBD1; DNA: TGTGCCACCAGTGGGAGGCTGACTAAACCGGGACAGGGGGGTAAGAGCTCCTACAATGAGCAGTTCTTC; CDR3: CATSGRLTKPGQGGKSSYNEQFF
V: TRBV6-5; J: TRBJ2-7; size: few; D: .; DNA: TGTGCCAGCAGTTCCCCTCACAGGGATACCCACGAGCAGTACTTC; CDR3: CASSSPHRDTHEQYF
V: TRBV20-1; J: TRBJ1-2; size: .; D: .; DNA: TGCAGTGCTCGTGTGGACAGAAACTATGGCTACACCTTC; CDR3: CSARVDRNYGYTF
V: TRBV9; J: TRBJ2-1; size: .; D: TRBD2; DNA: TGTGCCAGCAGCGTATTCAGTCTAGCGGGAGTTCCCTACAATGAGCAGTTCTTC; CDR3: CASSVFSLAGVPYNEQFF
V: TRBV10-3; J: TRBJ1-5; size: .; D: .; DNA: TGTGCCATCAGTGCCGGGGTCAGCAATCAGCCCCAGCATTTT; CDR3: CAISAGVSNQPQHF
V: TRBV12-3/TRBV12-4; J: TRBJ2-7; size: few; D: .; DNA: TGTGCCAGCAGTTTCACCTACGAGCAGTACTTC; CDR3: CASSFTYEQYF